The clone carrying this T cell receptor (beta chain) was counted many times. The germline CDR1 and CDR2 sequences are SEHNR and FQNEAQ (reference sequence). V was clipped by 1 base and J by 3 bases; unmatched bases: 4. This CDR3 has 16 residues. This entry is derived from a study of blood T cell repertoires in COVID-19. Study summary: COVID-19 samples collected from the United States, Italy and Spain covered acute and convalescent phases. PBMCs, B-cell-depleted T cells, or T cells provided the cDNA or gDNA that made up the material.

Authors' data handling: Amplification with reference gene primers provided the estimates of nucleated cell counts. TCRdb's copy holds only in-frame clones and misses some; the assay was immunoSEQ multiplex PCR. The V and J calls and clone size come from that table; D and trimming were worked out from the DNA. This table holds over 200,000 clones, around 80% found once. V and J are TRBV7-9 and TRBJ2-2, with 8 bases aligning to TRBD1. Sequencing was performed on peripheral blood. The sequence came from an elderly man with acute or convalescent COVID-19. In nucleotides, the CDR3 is TGTGCCAGCAGCTTAGGGACAGGGTCGTACACCGGGGAGCTGTTTTTT. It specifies CASSLGTGSYTGELFF.